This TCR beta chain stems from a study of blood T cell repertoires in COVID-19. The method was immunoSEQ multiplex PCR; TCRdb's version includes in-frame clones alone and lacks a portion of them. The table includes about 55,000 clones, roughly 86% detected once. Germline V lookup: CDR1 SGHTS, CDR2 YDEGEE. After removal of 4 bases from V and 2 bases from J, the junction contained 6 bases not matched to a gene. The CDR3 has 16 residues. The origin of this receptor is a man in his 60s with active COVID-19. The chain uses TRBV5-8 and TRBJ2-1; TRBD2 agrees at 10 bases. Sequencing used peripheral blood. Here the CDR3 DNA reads TGTGCCAGCAGCCCGGGGACTAGCGCGGCCTACAATGAGCAGTTCTTC. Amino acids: CASSPGTSAAYNEQFF.